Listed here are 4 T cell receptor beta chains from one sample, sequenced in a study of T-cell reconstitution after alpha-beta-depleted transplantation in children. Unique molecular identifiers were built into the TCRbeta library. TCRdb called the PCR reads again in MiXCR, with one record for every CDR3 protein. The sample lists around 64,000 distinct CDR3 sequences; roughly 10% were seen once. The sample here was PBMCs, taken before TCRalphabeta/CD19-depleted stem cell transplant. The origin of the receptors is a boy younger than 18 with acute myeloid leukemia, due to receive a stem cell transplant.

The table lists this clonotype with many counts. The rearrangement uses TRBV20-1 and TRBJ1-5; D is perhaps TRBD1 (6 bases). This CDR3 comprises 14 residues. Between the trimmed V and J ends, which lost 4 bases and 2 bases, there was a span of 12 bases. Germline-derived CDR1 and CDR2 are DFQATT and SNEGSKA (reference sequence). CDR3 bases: TGCAGTGCTACCTGGGGGGCAGGCAATCAGCCCCAGCATTTT. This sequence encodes CSATWGAGNQPQHF.

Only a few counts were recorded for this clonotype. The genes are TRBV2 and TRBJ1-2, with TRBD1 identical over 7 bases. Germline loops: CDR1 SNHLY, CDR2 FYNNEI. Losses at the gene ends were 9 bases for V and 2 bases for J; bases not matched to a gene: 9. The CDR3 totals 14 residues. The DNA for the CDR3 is TGTGCCAGTGATAGACAGGGTATAAACTATGGCTACACCTTC. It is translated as CASDRQGINYGYTF.

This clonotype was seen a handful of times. The CDR3 loop is CASSKDRASSYEQYV. CDR3 bases: TGTGCCAGCAGCAAGGACAGGGCCTCATCCTACGAGCAGTACGTC. The J gene is TRBJ2-7, the V gene TRBV7-9; 8 nucleotides agree with TRBD1. The V gene end was trimmed by 5 bases and the J gene end by 1 base; junction bases not matched to a gene: 7. In germline, CDR1 is SEHNR, CDR2 FQNEAQ (reference sequence). The CDR3 spans 15 residues.

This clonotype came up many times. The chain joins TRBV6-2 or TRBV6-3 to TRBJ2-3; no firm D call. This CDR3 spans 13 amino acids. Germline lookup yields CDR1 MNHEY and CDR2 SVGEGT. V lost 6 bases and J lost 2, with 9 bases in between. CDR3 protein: CASSRLVTDTQYF. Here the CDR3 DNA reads TGTGCCAGCAGCCGTCTAGTCACAGATACGCAGTATTTT.